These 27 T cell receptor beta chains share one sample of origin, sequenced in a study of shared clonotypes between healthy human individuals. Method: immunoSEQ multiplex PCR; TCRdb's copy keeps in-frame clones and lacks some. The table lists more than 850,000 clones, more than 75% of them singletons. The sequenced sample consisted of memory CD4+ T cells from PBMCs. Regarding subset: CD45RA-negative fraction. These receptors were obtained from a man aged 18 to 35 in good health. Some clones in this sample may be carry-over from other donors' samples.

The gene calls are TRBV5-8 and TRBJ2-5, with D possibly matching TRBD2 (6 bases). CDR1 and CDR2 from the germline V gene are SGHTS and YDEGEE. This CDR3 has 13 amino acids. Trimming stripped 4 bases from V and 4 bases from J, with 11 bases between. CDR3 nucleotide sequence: TGTGCCAGCAGCCTACGGGAGCGAGAGACCCAGTACTTC. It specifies CASSLRERETQYF.

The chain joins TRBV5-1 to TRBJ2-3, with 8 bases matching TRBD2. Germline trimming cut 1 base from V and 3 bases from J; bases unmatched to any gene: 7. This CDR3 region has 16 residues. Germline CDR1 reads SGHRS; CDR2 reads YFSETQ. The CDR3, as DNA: TGCGCCAGCAGCTTGAGTAGCGGGATAAGTACAGATACGCAGTATTTT. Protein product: CASSLSSGISTDTQYF.

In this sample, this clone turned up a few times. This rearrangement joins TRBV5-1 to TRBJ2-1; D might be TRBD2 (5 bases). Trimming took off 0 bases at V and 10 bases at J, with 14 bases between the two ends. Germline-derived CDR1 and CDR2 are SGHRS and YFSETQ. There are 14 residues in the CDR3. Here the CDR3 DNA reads TGCGCCAGCAGCTTGGACCTCCGGGATTACGAGCAGTTCTTC. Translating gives CASSLDLRDYEQFF. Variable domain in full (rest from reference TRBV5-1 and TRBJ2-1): KAGVTQTPRYLIKTRGQQVTLSCSPISGHRSVSWYQQTPGQGLQFLFEYFSETQRNKGNFPGRFSGRQFSNSRSEMNVSTLELGDSALYLCASSLDLRDYEQFFGPGTRLTVL.

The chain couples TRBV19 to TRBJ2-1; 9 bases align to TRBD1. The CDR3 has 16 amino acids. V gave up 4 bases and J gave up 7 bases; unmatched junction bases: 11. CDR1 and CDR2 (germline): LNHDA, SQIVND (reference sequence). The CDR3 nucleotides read TGTGCCAGTAGTACCGCCGGGACAGGGTCGTGGAATGAGCAGTTCTTC. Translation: CASSTAGTGSWNEQFF.

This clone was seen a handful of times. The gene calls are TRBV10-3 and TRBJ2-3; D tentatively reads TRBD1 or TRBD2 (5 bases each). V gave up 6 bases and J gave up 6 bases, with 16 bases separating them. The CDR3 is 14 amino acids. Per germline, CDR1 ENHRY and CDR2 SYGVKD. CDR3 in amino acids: CAISPGDERDTQYF. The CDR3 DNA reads TGTGCCATCAGCCCCGGGGACGAGAGGGATACGCAGTATTTT.

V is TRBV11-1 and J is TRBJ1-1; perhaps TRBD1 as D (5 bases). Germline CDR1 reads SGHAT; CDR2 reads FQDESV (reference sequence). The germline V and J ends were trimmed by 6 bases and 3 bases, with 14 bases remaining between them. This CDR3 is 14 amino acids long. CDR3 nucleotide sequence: TGTGCCAGCAGAAAGGGGATAACGGACACTGAAGCTTTCTTT. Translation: CASRKGITDTEAFF.

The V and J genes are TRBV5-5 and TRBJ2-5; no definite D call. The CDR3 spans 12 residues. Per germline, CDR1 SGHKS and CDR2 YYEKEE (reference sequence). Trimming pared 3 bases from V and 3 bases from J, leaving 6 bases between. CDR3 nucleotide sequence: TGTGCCAGCAGCTGGGTGGAAGAGACCCAGTACTTC. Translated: CASSWVEETQYF.

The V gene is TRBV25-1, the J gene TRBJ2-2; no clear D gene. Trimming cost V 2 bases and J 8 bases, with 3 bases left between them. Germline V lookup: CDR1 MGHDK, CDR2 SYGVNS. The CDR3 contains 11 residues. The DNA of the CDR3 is TGTGCCAGCAGTGAAACTGGGGAGCTGTTTTTT. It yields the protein CASSETGELFF.

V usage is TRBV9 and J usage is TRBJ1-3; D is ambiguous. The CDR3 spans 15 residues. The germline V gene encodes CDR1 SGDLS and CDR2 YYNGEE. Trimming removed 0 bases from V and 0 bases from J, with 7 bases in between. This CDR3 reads CASSVDVYSGNTIYF. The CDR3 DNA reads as TGTGCCAGCAGCGTAGACGTCTACTCTGGAAACACCATATATTTT.

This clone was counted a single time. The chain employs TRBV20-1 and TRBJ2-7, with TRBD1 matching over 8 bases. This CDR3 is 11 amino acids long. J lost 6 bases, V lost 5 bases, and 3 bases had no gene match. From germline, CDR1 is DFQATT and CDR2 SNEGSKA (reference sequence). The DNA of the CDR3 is TGCAGTGCTGCGGACAGGGTCGAGCAGTACTTC. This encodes CSAADRVEQYF.

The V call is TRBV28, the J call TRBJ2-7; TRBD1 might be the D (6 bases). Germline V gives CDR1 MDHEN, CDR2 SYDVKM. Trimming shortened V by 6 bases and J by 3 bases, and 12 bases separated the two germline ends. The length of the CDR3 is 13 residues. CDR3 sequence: CASRLDSGYEQYF. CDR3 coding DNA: TGTGCCAGCAGGTTGGACAGTGGCTACGAGCAGTACTTC. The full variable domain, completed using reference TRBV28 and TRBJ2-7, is DVKVTQSSRYLVKRTGEKVFLECVQDMDHENMFWYRQDPGLGLRLIYFSYDVKMKEKGDIPEGYSVSREKKERFSLILESASTNQTSMYLCASRLDSGYEQYFGPGTRLTVT.

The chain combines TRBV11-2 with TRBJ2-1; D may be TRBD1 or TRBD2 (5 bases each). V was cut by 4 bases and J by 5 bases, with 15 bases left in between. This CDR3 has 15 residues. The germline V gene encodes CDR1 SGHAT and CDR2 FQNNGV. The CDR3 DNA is TGTGCCAGCAGCTCGTACTCCGGGACCCACAATGAGCAGTTCTTC. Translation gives CASSSYSGTHNEQFF.

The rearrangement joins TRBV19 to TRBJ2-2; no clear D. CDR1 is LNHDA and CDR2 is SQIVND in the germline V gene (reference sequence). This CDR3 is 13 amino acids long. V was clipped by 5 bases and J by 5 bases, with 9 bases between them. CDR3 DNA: TGTGCCAGTAGTTCAGTCGGGACCGGGGAGCTGTTTTTT. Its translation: CASSSVGTGELFF.

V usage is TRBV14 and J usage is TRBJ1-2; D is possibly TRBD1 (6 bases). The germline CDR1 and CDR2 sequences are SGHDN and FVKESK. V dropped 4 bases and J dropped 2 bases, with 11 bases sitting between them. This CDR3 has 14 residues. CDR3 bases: TGTGCCAGCAGCCGCGGACAGACAAACTATGGCTACACCTTC. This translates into CASSRGQTNYGYTF.

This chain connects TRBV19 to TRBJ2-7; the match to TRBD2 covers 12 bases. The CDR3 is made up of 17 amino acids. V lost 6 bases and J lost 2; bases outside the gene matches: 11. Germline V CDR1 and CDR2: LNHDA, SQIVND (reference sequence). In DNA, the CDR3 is TGTGCCAGTAGCCCCCATAAACTAGCGGGAGGAACCTACGAGCAGTACTTC. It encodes CASSPHKLAGGTYEQYF.

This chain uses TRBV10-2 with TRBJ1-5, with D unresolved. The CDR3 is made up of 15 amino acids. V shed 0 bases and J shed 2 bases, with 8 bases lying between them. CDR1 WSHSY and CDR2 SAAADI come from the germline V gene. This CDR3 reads CASSESGGRNQPQHF. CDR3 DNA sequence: TGCGCCAGCAGTGAGTCGGGCGGGCGCAATCAGCCCCAGCATTTT.

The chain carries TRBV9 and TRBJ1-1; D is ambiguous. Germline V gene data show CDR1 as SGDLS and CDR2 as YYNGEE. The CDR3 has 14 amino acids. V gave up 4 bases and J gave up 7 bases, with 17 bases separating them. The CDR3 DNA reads TGTGCCAGCAGCCCCTCCCTTCACAGCCTTGAAGCTTTCTTT. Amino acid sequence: CASSPSLHSLEAFF.

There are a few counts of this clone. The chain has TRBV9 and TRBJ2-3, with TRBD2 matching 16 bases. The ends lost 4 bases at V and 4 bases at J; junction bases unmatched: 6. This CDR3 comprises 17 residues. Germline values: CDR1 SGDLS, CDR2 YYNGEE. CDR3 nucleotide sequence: TGTGCCAGCAGCCTTACCGGGACTAGCGGGAGGGCAGATACGCAGTATTTT. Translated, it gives CASSLTGTSGRADTQYF.

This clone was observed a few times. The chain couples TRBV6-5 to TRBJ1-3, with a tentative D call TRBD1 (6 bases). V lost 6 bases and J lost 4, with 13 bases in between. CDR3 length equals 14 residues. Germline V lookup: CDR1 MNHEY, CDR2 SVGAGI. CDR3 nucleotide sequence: TGTGCCAGCAGACGACAGGCCCCCGGAAACACCATATATTTT. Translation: CASRRQAPGNTIYF.

The CDR3 DNA reads as TGTGCCAGCGGCTACGAGCAGTACTTC. This translates into CASGYEQYF. The chain employs TRBV3-1 (or the pseudogene TRBV3-2) and TRBJ2-7; D is uncertain. Trimming took 8 bases from V and 3 from J, leaving 2 bases between them. The CDR3 is made up of 9 amino acids. Germline V gives CDR1 LGHDT, CDR2 YNNKEL (reference sequence).

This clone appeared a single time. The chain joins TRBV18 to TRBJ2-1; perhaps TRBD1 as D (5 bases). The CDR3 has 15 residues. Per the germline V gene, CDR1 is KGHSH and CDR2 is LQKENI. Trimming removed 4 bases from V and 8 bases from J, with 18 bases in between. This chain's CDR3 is CASSQTVLTHDEQFF. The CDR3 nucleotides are TGTGCCAGCTCACAGACAGTTCTCACACACGATGAGCAGTTCTTC.

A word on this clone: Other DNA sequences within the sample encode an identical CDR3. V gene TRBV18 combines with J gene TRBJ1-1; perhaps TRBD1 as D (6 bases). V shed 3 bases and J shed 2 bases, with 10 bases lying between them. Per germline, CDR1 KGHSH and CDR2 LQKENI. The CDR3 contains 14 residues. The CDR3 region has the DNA TGTGCCAGCTCACCTAGGACAGATAACACTGAAGCTTTCTTT. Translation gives CASSPRTDNTEAFF.

CDR3 sequence reads: CAWSVGAGSGEKLFF. The DNA of the CDR3 is TGTGCCTGGAGTGTAGGAGCAGGGTCAGGAGAAAAACTGTTTTTT. This chain connects TRBV30 to TRBJ1-4; a weak D match, TRBD1 (5 bases). V was cut by 0 bases and J by 8 bases, with 16 bases left in between. The CDR3 sequence is 15 residues long. Germline CDR1 GTSNPN, CDR2 SVGIG (reference sequence).

The CDR3 bases are TGCGCCAGCAGCCATCCCGGGACTAGCGGCTACAATGAGCAGTTCTTC. Translation: CASSHPGTSGYNEQFF. This chain uses TRBV4-1 with TRBJ2-1; TRBD2 matches 11 bases. From germline, CDR1 is MGHRA and CDR2 YSYEKL. V gave up 3 bases and J gave up 3 bases; unmatched junction bases: 4. This CDR3 has 16 amino acids.

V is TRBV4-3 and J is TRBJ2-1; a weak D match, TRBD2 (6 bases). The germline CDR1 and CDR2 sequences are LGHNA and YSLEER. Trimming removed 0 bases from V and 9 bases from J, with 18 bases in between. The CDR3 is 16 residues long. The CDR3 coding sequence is TGCGCCAGCAGCCAAGACGCTACGGCTAGGAGGGGTGAGCAGTTCTTC. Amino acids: CASSQDATARRGEQFF.

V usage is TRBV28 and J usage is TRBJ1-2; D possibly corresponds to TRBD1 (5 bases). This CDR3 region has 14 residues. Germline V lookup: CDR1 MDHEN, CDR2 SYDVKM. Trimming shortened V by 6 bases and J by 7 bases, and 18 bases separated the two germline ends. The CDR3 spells CASRPSLGGGGYTF. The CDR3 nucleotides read TGTGCCAGCAGGCCAAGTCTGGGTGGGGGTGGCTACACCTTC.

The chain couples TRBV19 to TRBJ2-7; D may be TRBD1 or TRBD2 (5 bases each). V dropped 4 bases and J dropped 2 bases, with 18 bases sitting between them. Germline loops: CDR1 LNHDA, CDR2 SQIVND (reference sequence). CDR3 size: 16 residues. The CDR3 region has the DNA TGTGCCAGTAGTACCCGTTGGGGGACCGGTACCTACGAGCAGTACTTC. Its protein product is CASSTRWGTGTYEQYF.